Listed here are 18 T cell receptor beta chains from one sample, sequenced in a study of T cell repertoires in cytomegalovirus infection. TCRdb reprocessed the reads via MiXCR and lists one record per CDR3 protein. The sample includes some 350,000 distinct CDR3 sequences, approximately 30% seen only once; the top ten take about 13%. No cognate antigen is known for these TCRs. The sample was cultured PBMCs, taken from culture after CMV antigen stimulation. The source is a human donor in good health (CMV status not recorded). Some clones in this sample may be carry-over from other donors' samples.

This chain links TRBV19 with TRBJ2-3; D is perhaps TRBD2 (5 bases). Looked up from germline, CDR1 is LNHDA and CDR2 is SQIVND (reference sequence). The CDR3 runs to 14 residues. V gave up 7 bases and J gave up 0 bases, with 11 bases separating them. This chain's CDR3 is CASNSATSTDTQYF. In DNA form, the CDR3 reads TGTGCCAGTAATAGCGCGACTAGCACAGATACGCAGTATTTT.

V and J are TRBV6-6 and TRBJ1-4; the D is unclear. The CDR3 has 16 residues. Germline V gives CDR1 MNHNY, CDR2 SVGAGI (reference sequence). V was shortened by 0 bases and J by 2 bases, with 10 bases between the two germline ends. CDR3 sequence: CASSYSPMGTNEKLFF. DNA of the CDR3: TGTGCCAGCAGTTACTCCCCGATGGGTACTAATGAAAAACTGTTTTTT.

V and J are TRBV12-3 or TRBV12-4 and TRBJ2-2; D is unclear. The CDR3 loop spans 15 amino acids. Trimming took 4 bases from V and 5 from J, leaving 14 bases between them. The CDR3 DNA is TGTGCCAGCAGTTCGGTACCAGGAGTAACCGGGGAGCTGTTTTTT. This translates into CASSSVPGVTGELFF.

The rearrangement joins TRBV6-1 to TRBJ2-7; 9 bases line up with TRBD1. The V segment lost 5 bases and the J segment 3 bases; nucleotides outside the gene matches: 5. In germline, CDR1 is MNHNS, CDR2 SASEGT. The CDR3 has 14 amino acids. Here the CDR3 DNA reads TGTGCCAGCAGTCCGGGACAGGGCCTCTACGAGCAGTACTTC. Its protein is CASSPGQGLYEQYF.

Many counts were recorded for this clonotype. The chain employs TRBV7-2 and TRBJ1-2, with 8 positions matching TRBD1. CDR3 size: 15 residues. CDR1 SGHTA and CDR2 FQGNSA come from the germline V gene. V gave up 1 base and J gave up 2 bases; unmatched junction bases: 3. The CDR3 nucleotides read TGTGCCAGCAGCTTAGGACAGGGGAGAAACTATGGCTACACCTTC. Protein sequence: CASSLGQGRNYGYTF.

This clonotype showed up just a few times. This chain connects TRBV7-6 to TRBJ2-2, with 8 bases fitting TRBD2. Germline V gene sequence: CDR1 SGHVS, CDR2 FNYEAQ. CDR3 length: 15 amino acids. Losses at the gene ends were 3 bases for V and 7 bases for J; bases not matched to a gene: 7. The CDR3, as DNA: TGTGCCAGCAGCTTGCCTGCGGGAGGCGGCGGGGAGCTGTTTTTT. Its translation is CASSLPAGGGGELFF.

This chain joins TRBV27 and TRBJ1-2; TRBD1 matches 7 bases. The CDR3 contains 15 residues. Per the germline V gene, CDR1 is MNHEY and CDR2 is SMNVEV (reference sequence). V trimming: 6 bases; J trimming: 4 bases; junction bases outside the gene matches: 11. CDR3 in amino acids: CASSQGGTAFYGYTF. In DNA, the CDR3 is TGTGCCAGCAGCCAGGGTGGGACAGCTTTCTATGGCTACACCTTC.

This clonotype was detected only a few times. The chain employs TRBV6-2 or TRBV6-3 and TRBJ1-5; TRBD1 agrees at 9 bases. The length of the CDR3 is 20 residues. With V trimmed by 6 bases and J by 2 bases, 20 bases remained unmatched. The germline gives CDR1 MNHEY, CDR2 SVGEGT. For the CDR3, the DNA is TGTGCCAGCAGAGCCCCGAGGAAGGACAGGGGCCCTAAGGGCAATCAGCCCCAGCATTTT. This codes for CASRAPRKDRGPKGNQPQHF.

The chain couples TRBV19 to TRBJ2-5; D unresolved. This CDR3 has 14 residues. In germline, CDR1 is LNHDA, CDR2 SQIVND (reference sequence). V dropped 4 bases and J dropped 2 bases, with 11 bases sitting between them. The CDR3 DNA reads as TGTGCCAGTAGTAAATTCGGCAGACAAGAGACCCAGTACTTC. Encoded protein: CASSKFGRQETQYF.

The rearrangement joins TRBV6-1 to TRBJ1-5; D might be TRBD1 (5 bases). Trimming stripped 1 base from V and 5 bases from J, with 12 bases between. Germline V CDR1 and CDR2: MNHNS, SASEGT. This CDR3 spans 15 amino acids. CDR3 sequence reads: CASSEGPGIDQPQHF. CDR3 DNA: TGTGCCAGCAGTGAAGGTCCAGGGATCGATCAGCCCCAGCATTTT.

V is TRBV6-2 or TRBV6-3 and J is TRBJ2-4; 7 bases fit TRBD1. The ends lost 6 bases at V and 9 bases at J; junction bases unmatched: 8. The CDR3 consists of 13 residues. Germline V gene data show CDR1 as MNHEY and CDR2 as SVGEGT. CDR3 protein: CASRLTTGIIQYF. The CDR3 nucleotides read TGTGCCAGCAGGCTTACGACAGGGATCATTCAGTACTTC.

The chain couples TRBV29-1 to TRBJ2-1; the match to TRBD1 covers 9 bases. In germline, CDR1 is SQVTM, CDR2 ANQGSEA. V shed 8 bases and J 0 bases; nucleotides not matched to a gene: 5. This CDR3 contains 14 residues. In DNA form, the CDR3 reads TGCAGCTGCTGGACAGGGGTCTCCTACAATGAGCAGTTCTTC. Amino acid sequence: CSCWTGVSYNEQFF.

The rearrangement joins TRBV2 to TRBJ1-6; D gene unclear. Trimming left V 6 bases short and J 8 bases short, with 8 bases between. The CDR3 is 12 amino acids. Looked up from germline, CDR1 is SNHLY and CDR2 is FYNNEI. The DNA for the CDR3 is TGTGCCAGCAGAGATGGGTATTCACCCCTCCACTTT. The encoded protein is CASRDGYSPLHF.

V is TRBV11-3 and J is TRBJ1-3; D is uncertain. This CDR3 has 15 amino acids. Per germline, CDR1 SGHNT and CDR2 YENEEA. The ends were cut back, 5 bases at V and 3 bases at J, with 14 bases in the middle. As DNA, the CDR3 is TGTGCCAGCAGCCCGGCCATGGGGATTGGAAACACCATATATTTT. It specifies CASSPAMGIGNTIYF.

The CDR3 sequence is CASSQVENTGELFF. Here the CDR3 DNA reads TGCGCCAGCAGCCAGGTTGAGAACACCGGGGAGCTGTTTTTT. The chain joins TRBV4-1 to TRBJ2-2, with unresolved D. V was cut by 3 bases and J by 1 base, with 6 bases left in between. There are 14 residues in the CDR3. Germline loops: CDR1 MGHRA, CDR2 YSYEKL.

The V gene is TRBV5-1, the J gene TRBJ2-7; a possible D gene is TRBD2 (6 bases). Trimming took off 4 bases at V and 0 bases at J, with 11 bases between the two ends. The CDR3 totals 14 residues. From germline, CDR1 is SGHRS and CDR2 YFSETQ. As DNA, the CDR3 is TGCGCCAGCAGCATTAGCGGTAGCTCCTACGAGCAGTACGTC. Amino acids: CASSISGSSYEQYV.

This clonotype was detected only once. This chain links TRBV11-2 with TRBJ2-1; D is unresolved. V lost 1 base and J lost 9, with 13 bases in between. The CDR3 is 14 amino acids. The germline V gene encodes CDR1 SGHAT and CDR2 FQNNGV. CDR3 sequence (DNA): TGTGCCAGCAGCTTAGGGGGTTTGTCAGTTGAGCAGTTCTTC. It translates to CASSLGGLSVEQFF.

The chain combines TRBV18 with TRBJ1-5; 9 bases align to TRBD1. The germline V gene encodes CDR1 KGHSH and CDR2 LQKENI. This CDR3 has 15 amino acids. Trimming took 5 bases from V and 7 from J; bases not matched to a gene: 9. CDR3 amino acids: CASSSTGGGKQPQHF. The CDR3 nucleotides are TGTGCCAGCTCAAGCACAGGGGGCGGTAAGCAGCCCCAGCATTTT.